Following are 14 T cell receptor beta chains from one sample sequenced in a study of T cell responses to AZD1222 COVID-19 vaccine. The data were produced by immunoSEQ multiplex PCR, yet TCRdb's version contains in-frame clones alone and is incomplete. The table includes fewer than 200,000 clones, approximately 94% detected once. Specimen: peripheral blood, collected 28 days after the second AZD1222 dose. The receptors here all came from an adult who received the AZD1222 COVID-19 vaccine.

This clone appeared a single time. The chain uses TRBV9 and TRBJ2-3; unclear D gene. Trimming cost V 3 bases and J 5 bases, with 10 bases left between them. Germline lookup yields CDR1 SGDLS and CDR2 YYNGEE. CDR3 size: 13 residues. CDR3 coding DNA: TGTGCCAGCAGCGCCAGTCTAAGAGATACGCAGTATTTT. This encodes CASSASLRDTQYF.

V gene TRBV7-9 combines with J gene TRBJ2-7; D call uncertain. The V end was cut by 5 bases, the J end by 3 bases, with 14 bases between. Germline lookup yields CDR1 SEHNR and CDR2 FQNEAQ (reference sequence). CDR3 length: 14 amino acids. CDR3 loop: CASSPTSINYEQYF. As DNA, the CDR3 is TGTGCCAGCAGCCCTACTTCGATCAACTACGAGCAGTACTTC. The full variable domain, completed using reference TRBV7-9 and TRBJ2-7, is DTGVSQNPRHKITKRGQNVTFRCDPISEHNRLYWYRQTLGQGPEFLTYFQNEAQLEKSRLLSDRFSAERPKGSFSTLEIQRTEQGDSAMYLCASSPTSINYEQYFGPGTRLTVT.

The CDR3 reads CASIAGAPREKLFF. CDR3 sequence (DNA): TGTGCCAGCATTGCGGGGGCCCCACGGGAAAAACTGTTTTTT. This chain joins TRBV2 and TRBJ1-4; D is perhaps TRBD1 (6 bases). CDR1 is SNHLY and CDR2 is FYNNEI in the germline V gene. The length of the CDR3 is 14 residues. V dropped 7 bases and J dropped 8 bases, with 17 bases sitting between them.

On this clone itself: Because the CDR3's place on the DNA is in doubt, the DNA is left out and the CDR3 is given as listed by TCRdb. The chain uses TRBV9 and TRBJ1-2. CDR1 and CDR2 (germline): SGDLS, YYNGEE. From its first to its last residue, the CDR3 has 13 amino acids. CDR3 sequence: CASSAVFGDGYTF.

The J gene is TRBJ2-7, the V gene TRBV6-5, with 11 bases lining up with TRBD2. Trimming took 4 bases from V and 1 from J; bases not matched to a gene: 6. This CDR3 spans 16 amino acids. CDR1 and CDR2 (germline): MNHEY, SVGAGI. The CDR3 DNA reads TGTGCCAGCAGTTTAATACTAGCGGGGGCATCCTACGAGCAGTACTTC. It translates to CASSLILAGASYEQYF.

This clone was picked up one time. This rearrangement joins TRBV11-2 to TRBJ1-6, with 7 bases matching TRBD1. The germline gives CDR1 SGHAT, CDR2 FQNNGV. V trimming: 5 bases; J trimming: 7 bases; junction bases outside the gene matches: 2. The CDR3 sequence is 13 residues long. CDR3 amino acids: CASSHRGNSPLHF. DNA for the CDR3: TGTGCCAGCAGCCACAGGGGCAATTCACCCCTCCACTTT.

V gene TRBV5-1 combines with J gene TRBJ1-1; D is uncertain. V was trimmed by 5 bases and J by 5 bases, leaving 10 bases between them. Looked up from germline, CDR1 is SGHRS and CDR2 is YFSETQ. The CDR3 spans 12 residues. The CDR3 region has the DNA TGCGCCAGCAGATTTGGCCAAACTGAAGCTTTCTTT. Protein product: CASRFGQTEAFF. The full variable domain, in which reference TRBV5-1 and TRBJ1-1 provide the parts outside the CDR3, is KAGVTQTPRYLIKTRGQQVTLSCSPISGHRSVSWYQQTPGQGLQFLFEYFSETQRNKGNFPGRFSGRQFSNSRSEMNVSTLELGDSALYLCASRFGQTEAFFGQGTRLTVV.

The rearrangement links TRBV5-8 to TRBJ1-5; no definite D call. This CDR3 region has 15 residues. Between the trimmed V and J ends, which lost 7 bases and 6 bases, there was a span of 20 bases. Germline CDR1 SGHTS, CDR2 YDEGEE. The CDR3, as DNA: TGTGCCAGCTCTGAGGCGCAGTGGAGCGGTCAGCCCCAGCATTTT. It translates to CASSEAQWSGQPQHF.

V is TRBV9 and J is TRBJ2-1; 11 nucleotides align to TRBD2. Germline assignment: CDR1 SGDLS and CDR2 YYNGEE. V lost 4 bases and J lost 4; bases outside the gene matches: 4. This CDR3 comprises 15 residues. The CDR3 nucleotides are TGTGCCAGCAGCCCCGGGACTAGCGGATACAATGAGCAGTTCTTC. This codes for CASSPGTSGYNEQFF.

The J gene is TRBJ1-1, the V gene TRBV28; D is unresolved. The germline V gene encodes CDR1 MDHEN and CDR2 SYDVKM. The ends were cut back, 5 bases at V and 1 base at J, with 8 bases in the middle. This CDR3 contains 13 residues. Here the CDR3 reads CASSPTWNTEAFF. The CDR3 DNA reads as TGTGCCAGCAGTCCCACCTGGAACACTGAAGCTTTCTTT.

The rearrangement links TRBV30 to TRBJ1-1, with 8 bases aligning to TRBD1. This CDR3 has 15 amino acids. Germline assignment: CDR1 GTSNPN and CDR2 SVGIG (reference sequence). J lost 5 bases, V lost 3 bases, and 11 bases had no gene match. CDR3 nucleotide sequence: TGTGCCTGGAGGACCCTGGACAGGGCTCTGACTGAAGCTTTCTTT. Its translation: CAWRTLDRALTEAFF.

The chain joins TRBV12-5 to TRBJ1-1, with D hard to call. The V end was cut by 7 bases, the J end by 1 base, with 28 bases between. The CDR3 is made up of 19 amino acids. Per the germline V gene, CDR1 is LGHNT and CDR2 is FRNRAP. The CDR3 DNA follows: TGTGCTAGTGAACTCGGGATGCCCCCTGGGAAAACGCAGAACACTGAAGCTTTCTTT. Protein: CASELGMPPGKTQNTEAFF.

The V gene is TRBV19, the J gene TRBJ2-7; 9 positions match TRBD2. V was pared by 6 bases and J by 3 bases, with 9 bases of the junction left unmatched. CDR3 size: 15 residues. Germline V lookup: CDR1 LNHDA, CDR2 SQIVND (reference sequence). CDR3 bases: TGTGCCAGTAGACTTCAAGCGGGAGGCCGCTACGAGCAGTACTTC. It translates to CASRLQAGGRYEQYF.

On this clone: The junction does not match germline at one end; this may be a read error. The rearrangement joins TRBV7-2 to TRBJ2-7, with a weak D call TRBD2 (6 bases). CDR3 length: 15 amino acids. The germline CDR1 and CDR2 sequences are SGHTA and FQGNSA. In nucleotides, the CDR3 is TGTGCCAGCAGCCCCCTCTTTGGGACTCCGTCTAGTTGGCACTTC. It translates to CASSPLFGTPSSWHF.